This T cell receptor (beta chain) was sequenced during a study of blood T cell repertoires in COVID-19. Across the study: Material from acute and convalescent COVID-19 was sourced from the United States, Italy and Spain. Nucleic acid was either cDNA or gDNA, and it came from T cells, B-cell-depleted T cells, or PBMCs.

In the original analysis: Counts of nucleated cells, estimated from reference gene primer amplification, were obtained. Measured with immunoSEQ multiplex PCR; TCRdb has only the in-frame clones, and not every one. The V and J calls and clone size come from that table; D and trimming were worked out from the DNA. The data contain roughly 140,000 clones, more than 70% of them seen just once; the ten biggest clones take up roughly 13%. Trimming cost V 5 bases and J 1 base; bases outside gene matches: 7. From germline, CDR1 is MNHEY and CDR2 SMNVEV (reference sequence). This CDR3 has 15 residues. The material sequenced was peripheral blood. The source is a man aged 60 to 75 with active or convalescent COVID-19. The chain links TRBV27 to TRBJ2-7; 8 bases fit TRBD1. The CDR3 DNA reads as TGTGCCAGCAGTCACGGACAGGGCGCTTCCTACGAGCAGTACTTC. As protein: CASSHGQGASYEQYF.